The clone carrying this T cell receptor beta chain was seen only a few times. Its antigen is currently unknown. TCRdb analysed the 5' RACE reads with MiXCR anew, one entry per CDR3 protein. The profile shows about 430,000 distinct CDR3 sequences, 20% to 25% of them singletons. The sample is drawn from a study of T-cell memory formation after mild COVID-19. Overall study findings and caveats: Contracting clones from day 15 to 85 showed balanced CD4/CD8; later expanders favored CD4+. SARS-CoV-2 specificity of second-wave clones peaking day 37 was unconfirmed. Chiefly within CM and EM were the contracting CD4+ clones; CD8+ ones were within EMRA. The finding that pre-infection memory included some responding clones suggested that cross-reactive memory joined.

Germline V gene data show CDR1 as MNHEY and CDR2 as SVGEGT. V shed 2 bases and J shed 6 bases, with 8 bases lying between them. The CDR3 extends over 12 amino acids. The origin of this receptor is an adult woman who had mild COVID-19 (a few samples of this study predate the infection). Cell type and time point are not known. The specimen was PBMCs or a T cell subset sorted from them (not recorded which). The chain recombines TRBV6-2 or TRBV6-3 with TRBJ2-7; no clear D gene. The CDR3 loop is CASSYTGGEQYF. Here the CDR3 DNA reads TGTGCCAGCAGTTACACCGGCGGCGAGCAGTACTTC.